This paragraph covers one T cell receptor (beta chain) sequence. Other DNA sequences within the sample encode an identical CDR3. The record originates from a study of cytomegalovirus exposure and HLA in healthy donors. With 60 Vbeta and 13 Jbeta primers, the PCR was carried out. Some clones are missing from TCRdb's copy, which holds only in-frame ones; the method was immunoSEQ multiplex PCR. The repertoire holds 110,000 to 150,000 clones, with about 80% as singletons. V was trimmed by 0 bases and J by 1 base, leaving 8 bases between them. This CDR3 contains 14 residues. From germline, CDR1 is SGDLS and CDR2 YYNGEE.

Sequencing was done on a sample of PBMCs. The chain employs TRBV9 and TRBJ2-7, with D possibly TRBD2 on 6 matching bases. The source is a woman in her thirties or forties in good health and CMV-seronegative. As DNA, the CDR3 is TGTGCCAGCAGCGTAGGGCGGGGTTCCTACGAGCAGTACTTC. It translates to CASSVGRGSYEQYF.